A selection of T cell receptor beta chains follows, all from one sample in a study of T cell repertoires and HLA-DP antigens. Method: immunoSEQ multiplex PCR; TCRdb's copy keeps in-frame clones and lacks some. The table lists over 100,000 clones, over 90% of them singletons. No antigens are known for them. Sequenced material: CD4+ T cells from PBMCs. Source of these receptors: a woman under 30 in good health and CMV-seronegative. CDR3s include the opening cysteine and the closing phenylalanine or tryptophan. Each record gives: V gene, D gene, clone size, J gene, CDR3 DNA, CDR3 protein. A D gene is named only where the DNA matches it firmly. Part of the rows lack a size; the others show once, few, many or a class for expanded clones.

>TRBV5-4|TRBD2|.|TRBJ2-1
TGTGCCAGCAGCTTGGGGGTAGCGGGAGGCTACAATGAGCAGTTCTTC
CASSLGVAGGYNEQFF
>TRBV7-6|TRBD2|.|TRBJ2-1
TGTGCCAGCAGCTTAGTTGGGACTAGCGGGGGATACAATGAGCAGTTCTTC
CASSLVGTSGGYNEQFF
>TRBV2|.|.|TRBJ2-4
TGTGCCAGCAGTGAATTATTTCGGCGGAACATTCAGTACTTC
CASSELFRRNIQYF
>TRBV9|.|.|TRBJ2-7
TGTGCCAGCGGGACGGAATCCTACGAGCAGTACTTC
CASGTESYEQYF
>TRBV7-3|.|.|TRBJ2-3
TGTGCCAGCAGCTTAGGGGGCACAGATACGCAGTATTTT
CASSLGGTDTQYF
>TRBV25-1|TRBD1|.|TRBJ2-1
TGTGCCAGCAGGGGACAGAATAATGAGCAGTTCTTC
CASRGQNNEQFF
>TRBV27|.|.|TRBJ2-2
TGTGCCAGCCTTACCAGGGGGGGATCCGGGGAGCTGTTTTTT
CASLTRGGSGELFF
>TRBV18|.|.|TRBJ2-6
TGTGCCAGCTCACCACCGAGAATGGGCTCTGGGGCCAACGTCCTGACTTTC
CASSPPRMGSGANVLTF
>TRBV7-8|.|.|TRBJ2-7
TGTGCCAGCAGCTTAGCGCGGTCTTCTTTACCTTACGAGCAGTACTTC
CASSLARSSLPYEQYF
>TRBV7-2|TRBD2|.|TRBJ2-3
TGTGCCAGCAGCCCGACATTTAGCGGGAGGGCCGAGGCGGTTACGCAGTATTTT
CASSPTFSGRAEAVTQYF
>TRBV2|.|.|TRBJ2-2
TGTGCCAGCAGTGGGGAAGGGGGGCCCCCCACCGGGGAGCTGTTTTTT
CASSGEGGPPTGELFF
>TRBV10-2|.|.|TRBJ1-5
TGCGCCAGCAGTGAGAGGACATTAAATCAGCCCCAGCATTTT
CASSERTLNQPQHF
>TRBV6-6|.|.|TRBJ1-2
TGTGCCAGCAGGGCAACCTACTATGGCTACACCTTC
CASRATYYGYTF
>TRBV6-5|TRBD1|.|TRBJ1-2
TGTGCCAGTAGACGGGACAGAGATAACTATGGCTACACCTTC
CASRRDRDNYGYTF
>TRBV27|TRBD2|.|TRBJ2-3
TGTGCCAGCAGTTTCTGGAGCGGGAGGGCCGCATATACGCAGTATTTT
CASSFWSGRAAYTQYF
>TRBV5-1|TRBD1|.|TRBJ1-3
TGCGCCAGCAGCACGGACAGGACGAACTCTGGAAACACCATATATTTT
CASSTDRTNSGNTIYF
>TRBV2|.|.|TRBJ1-5
TGTGCCAGCAGTGAAAAGAGGGGCAATCAGCCCCAGCATTTT
CASSEKRGNQPQHF
>TRBV7-3|.|.|TRBJ2-1
TGTGCCAGCAGCCCTTCGACTAGATCCTACAATGAGCAGTTCTTC
CASSPSTRSYNEQFF
>TRBV10-3|.|.|TRBJ2-5
TGTGCCATCAGCGCCAGCCAAGAGACCCAGTACTTC
CAISASQETQYF
>TRBV6-5|TRBD1|.|TRBJ1-1
TGTGCCAGCAGTTCCCGACAGGGGAGGATGAACACTGAAGCTTTCTTT
CASSSRQGRMNTEAFF
>TRBV9|TRBD2|once|TRBJ2-3
TGTGCCAGCAGCGTAGAAAGGGGGAGGGGACTAGCTCAAATCACAGATACGCAGTATTTT
CASSVERGRGLAQITDTQYF
>TRBV5-4|TRBD2|once|TRBJ2-5
TGTGCCAGCAGCCCGGAAGGACTAGCGGTGAAAGAGACCCAGTACTTC
CASSPEGLAVKETQYF
>TRBV18|TRBD1|.|TRBJ1-1
TGTGCCAGCTCACCACGGACAGGGGGCGCGGCGAGGAACACTGAAGCTTTCTTT
CASSPRTGGAARNTEAFF
>TRBV5-1|.|.|TRBJ1-1
TGCGCCAGCAGCTTGTTCAGCATGAACACTGAAGCTTTCTTT
CASSLFSMNTEAFF
>TRBV5-1|TRBD2|.|TRBJ2-1
TGCGCCAGCAGCTTGGACGGGGGACTAGTTTACAATGAGCAGTTCTTC
CASSLDGGLVYNEQFF
>TRBV29-1|.|.|TRBJ2-7
TGCAGCGTTGAACAGGTCTCGGGCGAGCAGTACTTC
CSVEQVSGEQYF
>TRBV18|TRBD1|.|TRBJ2-1
TGTGCCAGCTCACCCTCACAGGGGGCCACCACCTACAATGAGCAGTTCTTC
CASSPSQGATTYNEQFF
>TRBV5-4|.|.|TRBJ2-7
TGTGCCAGCAGCTTGAGGCAGGGCAGCTCCTACGAGCAGTACTTC
CASSLRQGSSYEQYF
>TRBV27|TRBD2|.|TRBJ2-2
TGTGCCAGCAGTTTTTCTGGCCTAGCGGGAGGGCGAAACACCGGGGAGCTGTTTTTT
CASSFSGLAGGRNTGELFF
>TRBV18|TRBD1|.|TRBJ1-1
TGTGCCAGCTCACCATGGACAGGGGACACTGAAGCTTTCTTT
CASSPWTGDTEAFF
>TRBV14|.|.|TRBJ1-2
TGTGCCAGCAGCCAAGGGACCATTAACTATGGCTACACCTTC
CASSQGTINYGYTF
>TRBV4-3|.|.|TRBJ1-4
TGCGCCAGCAGCCCCCGTCTCTGGGGGTCTAATGAAAAACTGTTTTTT
CASSPRLWGSNEKLFF
>TRBV6-1|.|.|TRBJ2-7
TGTGCCAGCAACCTGCGTCTCGGCGAGCAGTACTTC
CASNLRLGEQYF
>TRBV19|TRBD1|.|TRBJ2-6
TGTGCCAGTAGTACCCCGACAGGGTGGGGCTCTGGGGCCAACGTCCTGACTTTC
CASSTPTGWGSGANVLTF
>TRBV6-6|TRBD2|.|TRBJ2-3
TGTGCCAGCAGGGAGGCACTAGCGGGAGTTTATACGCAGTATTTT
CASREALAGVYTQYF
>TRBV5-5|.|.|TRBJ1-5
TGTGCCAGCAGCTTGACTGGCAGACACAATCAGCCCCAGCATTTT
CASSLTGRHNQPQHF
>TRBV28|.|.|TRBJ1-5
TGTGCCAGCCAATGGGGAAACTCGGGGTATCAGCCCCAGCATTTT
CASQWGNSGYQPQHF
>TRBV7-9|TRBD1|.|TRBJ2-2
TGTGCCAGCAGCCTGGACAGGGCGACCGGGGAGCTGTTTTTT
CASSLDRATGELFF
>TRBV5-4|TRBD1|.|TRBJ2-7
TGTGCCAGCAGCAAAACAGGGGTCGCCTACGAGCAGTACTTC
CASSKTGVAYEQYF
>TRBV7-8|TRBD2|.|TRBJ2-2
TGTGCCAGCAGCTCGGGACTAGCGGGGGCCCAGGAGCTGTTTTTT
CASSSGLAGAQELFF
>TRBV6-5|.|.|TRBJ1-2
TGTGCCAGCAGAATTCCTGACAGGTGGAATGGCTACACCTTC
CASRIPDRWNGYTF
>TRBV7-3|TRBD2|.|TRBJ2-3
TGTGCCAGCAGCTTAGCGGGAGTGGTAGATACGCAGTATTTT
CASSLAGVVDTQYF
>TRBV7-8|.|.|TRBJ2-3
TGTGCCAGCAGCCCAGGAGGGGACCTCACAGATACGCAGTATTTT
CASSPGGDLTDTQYF
>TRBV10-3|TRBD1|.|TRBJ1-1
TGTGCCATCAGCGGACAGGGGGCGCAATCCGGCACTGAAGCTTTCTTT
CAISGQGAQSGTEAFF
>TRBV27|.|.|TRBJ1-4
TGTGCCAGCAGCCGGGACCGCAATGAAAAACTGTTTTTT
CASSRDRNEKLFF
>TRBV14|TRBD1|.|TRBJ2-7
TGTGCCAGCAGCCATACTAGGACAGGGGGCTACGAGCAGTACTTC
CASSHTRTGGYEQYF
>TRBV11-2|.|.|TRBJ2-6
TGTGCCAGCAGCTTAGGCGGGACGGCGTCTGGGGCCAACGTCCTGACTTTC
CASSLGGTASGANVLTF
>TRBV5-6|.|.|TRBJ2-2
TGTGCCAGCAGCTTGATTGACTGGGGCGGAACTAACACCGGGGAGCTGTTTTTT
CASSLIDWGGTNTGELFF
>TRBV5-6|.|.|TRBJ1-5
TGTGCCAGCAGCTTTTGGCAGCATAGCAATCAGCCCCAGCATTTT
CASSFWQHSNQPQHF